This entry lists 19 T cell receptor beta chains sequenced from one sample in a study of cytomegalovirus exposure and HLA in healthy donors. Researchers ran the PCR with 60 Vbeta and 13 Jbeta primers. Sequenced by immunoSEQ multiplex PCR; TCRdb stores in-frame clones only, minus some. The profile shows about 110,000 clones, 73% of them singletons. The sequenced material came from PBMCs. The receptors were sampled from a man aged 40-49 years in good health and CMV-seronegative.

The rearrangement links TRBV27 to TRBJ2-1, with 9 bases lining up with TRBD1. The CDR3 is 15 amino acids. With 10 bases clipped from V and 9 bases from J, the junction kept 16 bases outside the gene matches. Germline CDR1 and CDR2: MNHEY and SMNVEV (reference sequence). CDR3 sequence: CATSTNPGQGSEQFF. The CDR3 DNA sequence: TGTGCCACCTCAACCAATCCGGGACAGGGAAGTGAGCAGTTCTTC.

This rearrangement joins TRBV7-3 to TRBJ1-1, with 8 bases identical to TRBD1. The germline gives CDR1 SGHTA, CDR2 FQGTGA. The V gene end was trimmed by 0 bases and the J gene end by 6 bases; junction bases not matched to a gene: 9. The CDR3 covers 16 residues. CDR3 protein: CASSLTRGQGPPEAFF. CDR3 nucleotides: TGTGCCAGCAGCTTAACACGCGGACAGGGCCCACCTGAAGCTTTCTTT.

Here the CDR3 DNA reads TGTGCCAGCAGTGAGGGGGCAGGCACAGATACGCAGTATTTT. It is translated as CASSEGAGTDTQYF. The rearrangement joins TRBV25-1 to TRBJ2-3, with D possibly being TRBD1 (6 bases). CDR1 is MGHDK and CDR2 is SYGVNS in the germline V gene. CDR3 length: 14 residues. Trimming took 3 bases from V and 1 from J, leaving 8 bases between them.

V gene TRBV28 combines with J gene TRBJ1-2, with D maybe TRBD1 (6 bases). The germline V and J ends were trimmed by 7 bases and 6 bases, with 12 bases remaining between them. Per germline, CDR1 MDHEN and CDR2 SYDVKM. This CDR3 is 12 amino acids long. The DNA of the CDR3 is TGTGCCAGCACCATGGGACATAATGGCTACACCTTC. Residues: CASTMGHNGYTF.

The chain couples TRBV7-6 to TRBJ2-3; 7 bases are shared with TRBD1. V was clipped by 2 bases and J by 3 bases; unmatched bases: 8. The CDR3 spans 16 residues. The germline CDR1 and CDR2 sequences are SGHVS and FNYEAQ. CDR3 DNA: TGTGCCAGCAGCTTAAAGACAGGGAAGATAACAGATACGCAGTATTTT. This encodes CASSLKTGKITDTQYF.

The chain has TRBV6-1 and TRBJ2-7, with D possibly matching TRBD1 (6 bases). The CDR3 is made up of 17 amino acids. Germline CDR1 is MNHNS and CDR2 is SASEGT. The ends were cut back, 0 bases at V and 3 bases at J, with 18 bases in the middle. The CDR3 nucleotides read TGTGCCAGCAGTGAAGCCTCCCAGGGGAGAGGGTTCTACGAGCAGTACTTC. Translating it yields CASSEASQGRGFYEQYF.

In this sample, this clone turned up a few times. The chain couples TRBV30 to TRBJ1-2; 8 bases are shared with TRBD1. The CDR3 has 13 amino acids. The junction had 7 bases not matched to a gene; V was cut back by 5 bases and J by 5 bases. The germline CDR1 and CDR2 sequences are GTSNPN and SVGIG (reference sequence). In nucleotides, the CDR3 is TGTGCCTGGTCCAGGGACAGGCCGTATGGCTACACCTTC. Translating gives CAWSRDRPYGYTF.

The CDR3 bases are TGTGCCAGCTCACCAGGACAGGGGCGGAACACCGGGGAGCTGTTTTTT. This codes for CASSPGQGRNTGELFF. This chain connects TRBV18 to TRBJ2-2; TRBD1 aligns across 9 bases. Germline V gives CDR1 KGHSH, CDR2 LQKENI. The CDR3 runs to 16 residues. Trimming cost V 2 bases and J 1 base; bases outside gene matches: 2.

V and J are TRBV7-9 and TRBJ2-1; 9 bases are a match to TRBD1. Germline V CDR1 and CDR2: SEHNR, FQNEAQ (reference sequence). Unmatched junction bases numbered 7, after V lost 5 bases and J lost 8 bases. The CDR3 sequence is 14 residues long. CDR3 DNA: TGTGCCAGCAGCCGGACAGGGGAAAGGGATGAGCAGTTCTTC. Translated, it gives CASSRTGERDEQFF.

V is TRBV7-9 and J is TRBJ2-7, with a tentative D call TRBD2 (6 bases). V was cut by 5 bases and J by 7 bases, with 15 bases left in between. Germline V lookup: CDR1 SEHNR, CDR2 FQNEAQ (reference sequence). CDR3 size: 13 residues. Written as DNA, the CDR3 is TGTGCCAGCAGCCCCCGTGGGGGGAGGGAGCAGTACTTC. It encodes CASSPRGGREQYF.

In this sample, this clone turned up a few times. This chain connects TRBV4-1 to TRBJ1-2; 10 nucleotides match TRBD1. This CDR3 has 18 amino acids. V trimming: 0 bases; J trimming: 7 bases; junction bases outside the gene matches: 14. CDR1 is MGHRA and CDR2 is YSYEKL in the germline V gene. The CDR3 loop is CASSQDSASGQGVGGYTF. The CDR3 nucleotides are TGCGCCAGCAGCCAAGACTCCGCTTCCGGACAGGGGGTAGGTGGCTACACCTTC.

The genes are TRBV9 and TRBJ1-4; D possibly corresponds to TRBD1 (6 bases). Germline V gives CDR1 SGDLS, CDR2 YYNGEE. The CDR3 extends over 15 amino acids. V gave up 3 bases and J gave up 8 bases, with 17 bases separating them. The CDR3 nucleotides read TGTGCCAGCAGCGCATTCCAGGGGTTTGGAGAAAAACTGTTTTTT. It is translated as CASSAFQGFGEKLFF. The complete variable domain, with remaining parts taken from reference TRBV9 and TRBJ1-4, reads DSGVTQTPKHLITATGQRVTLRCSPRSGDLSVYWYQQSLDQGLQFLIQYYNGEERAKGNILERFSAQQFPDLHSELNLSSLELGDSALYFCASSAFQGFGEKLFFGSGTQLSVL.

The V call is TRBV18, the J call TRBJ1-4; possible D gene TRBD1, 5 bases. The CDR3 runs 14 residues. Germline lookup yields CDR1 KGHSH and CDR2 LQKENI. Trimming left V 3 bases short and J 3 bases short, with 8 bases between. The CDR3 is CASSPGEANEKLFF. As DNA, the CDR3 is TGTGCCAGCTCACCGGGGGAGGCTAATGAAAAACTGTTTTTT.

The chain combines TRBV28 with TRBJ2-1; 8 nucleotides match TRBD2. The V segment lost 1 base and the J segment 6 bases; nucleotides outside the gene matches: 5. The CDR3 runs 15 residues. The germline gives CDR1 MDHEN, CDR2 SYDVKM. The CDR3 DNA is TGTGCCAGCAGTTTATTGGCGGGGGGTCGCAATGAGCAGTTCTTC. Its translation: CASSLLAGGRNEQFF. The variable domain in full, with the rest retrieved from reference TRBV28 and TRBJ2-1, is DVKVTQSSRYLVKRTGEKVFLECVQDMDHENMFWYRQDPGLGLRLIYFSYDVKMKEKGDIPEGYSVSREKKERFSLILESASTNQTSMYLCASSLLAGGRNEQFFGPGTRLTVL.

This chain uses TRBV27 with TRBJ2-7; 7 bases agree with TRBD1. This CDR3 comprises 15 residues. Trimming at V came to 3 bases and at J to 1 base, leaving 6 bases not matched to a gene. The germline V gene encodes CDR1 MNHEY and CDR2 SMNVEV (reference sequence). The CDR3 protein is CASSLTGQSSYEQYF. DNA for the CDR3: TGTGCCAGCAGTTTGACGGGACAGTCTTCCTACGAGCAGTACTTC.

This chain uses TRBV7-9 with TRBJ2-7; TRBD1 matches at 7 bases. This CDR3 has 14 amino acids. The V gene's germline CDR1 is SEHNR and CDR2 FQNEAQ (reference sequence). Unmatched junction bases numbered 3, after V lost 0 bases and J lost 4 bases. The CDR3 loop reads CASSLADRAYEQYF. DNA for the CDR3: TGTGCCAGCAGCTTAGCCGACAGGGCGTACGAGCAGTACTTC.

This clone was seen just once. The chain couples TRBV28 to TRBJ1-4; no clear D. The V gene lost 3 bases and the J gene lost 4 bases, with 6 bases spanning the gap. This CDR3 has 13 amino acids. Germline lookup yields CDR1 MDHEN and CDR2 SYDVKM. The CDR3 nucleotides are TGTGCCAGCAGTTTCGTATTTAATGAAAAACTGTTTTTT. Its translation is CASSFVFNEKLFF.

The chain joins TRBV11-2 to TRBJ2-7; no firm D call. Germline loops: CDR1 SGHAT, CDR2 FQNNGV. Trimming took 5 bases from V and 4 from J, leaving 21 bases between them. This CDR3 spans 16 amino acids. The CDR3 protein is CASSPRPGEDIYEQYF. The CDR3, as DNA: TGTGCCAGCAGCCCCCGACCCGGAGAAGATATTTACGAGCAGTACTTC.

The chain joins TRBV18 to TRBJ2-3; 10 bases are shared with TRBD1. Germline V gives CDR1 KGHSH, CDR2 LQKENI. V shed 3 bases, J shed 2 bases, and the junction held 8 bases outside the gene matches. The CDR3 is 17 amino acids. The CDR3 DNA sequence: TGTGCCAGCTCACCCCCCCGGACAGGGGGGATCACAGATACGCAGTATTTT. This gives the protein CASSPPRTGGITDTQYF. Full variable domain (outside the CDR3, taken from reference TRBV18 and TRBJ2-3): NAGVMQNPRHLVRRRGQEARLRCSPMKGHSHVYWYRQLPEEGLKFMVYLQKENIIDESGMPKERFSAEFPKEGPSILRIQQVVRGDSAAYFCASSPPRTGGITDTQYFGPGTRLTVL.